This T cell receptor beta chain was found in a study of shared clonotypes between healthy human individuals. Study-level findings and limits: Depth of sequencing was expected to influence donor clonotype sharing.

The unsorted samples had some 90 million PBMCs used for genomic DNA. Comments on this clone: Its specificity is unknown.

This CDR3 comprises 15 residues. Unmatched junction bases numbered 9, after V lost 4 bases and J lost 5 bases. Germline CDR1 SGHTA, CDR2 FQGNSA. Every immunoSEQ plate was one replicate of a subset's evenly spread DNA. Template amounts of about 270 ng DNA, 30,000 or so T cell genomes, were employed in unsorted PBMC replicate PCRs. Measured with immunoSEQ multiplex PCR; TCRdb has only the in-frame clones, and not every one. The sample has more than 400,000 clones, approximately 78% seen once. The receptor was isolated from a woman aged 40 to 50 in good health. Some clones in this sample may be carry-over from other donors' samples. The rearrangement joins TRBV7-2 to TRBJ2-5, with 8 bases matching TRBD1. The sample taken for sequencing was PBMCs. The CDR3 sequence is CASSSSRGLQETQYF. CDR3 nucleotide sequence: TGTGCCAGCAGCTCCTCCAGGGGGCTTCAGGAGACCCAGTACTTC.